Presented here are 15 T cell receptor beta chains from one specimen sequenced in a study of T-cell reconstitution after alpha-beta-depleted transplantation in children. The TCRbeta library incorporated unique molecular identifiers. In TCRdb, the PCR reads were re-called with MiXCR into one record per CDR3 protein. Here the sample spans more than 400,000 distinct CDR3 sequences, 11% being singletons. Here the sequenced sample was PBMCs, mostly from graft donor cells, taken 180 days after TCRalphabeta/CD19-depleted stem cell transplant. The receptor set was obtained from a female patient between 2 and 10 years old who had a stem cell transplant for aplastic anemia, so the T cells may come from the graft donor.

This clonotype has a handful of counts. This sequence joins TRBV14 and TRBJ2-7; 8 bases are a match to TRBD2. Trimming cost V 4 bases and J 2 bases; bases outside gene matches: 7. Germline CDR1 reads SGHDN; CDR2 reads FVKESK. There are 15 residues in the CDR3. The CDR3, as DNA: TGTGCCAGCAGCCTACGTGACGGGAGGGCCTACGAGCAGTACTTC. This gives the protein CASSLRDGRAYEQYF.

The chain couples TRBV5-5 to TRBJ2-1; D unresolved. Trimming took 8 bases from V and 6 from J, leaving 15 bases between them. From germline, CDR1 is SGHKS and CDR2 YYEKEE (reference sequence). The CDR3 loop spans 13 amino acids. The CDR3 sequence: CASYGYKRNEQFF. CDR3 bases: TGTGCCAGTTATGGATACAAGCGCAATGAGCAGTTCTTC.

This clonotype appeared a few times. V gene TRBV7-2 combines with J gene TRBJ1-1; D is unclear. The CDR3 loop spans 15 amino acids. V lost 1 base, J lost 3 bases, and 12 bases lay in between. Germline values: CDR1 SGHTA, CDR2 FQGNSA. CDR3 protein: CASSLGSNRDTEAFF. As DNA, the CDR3 is TGTGCCAGCAGCTTAGGGAGTAATCGGGACACTGAAGCTTTCTTT.

The chain links TRBV6-4 to TRBJ1-5; D unresolved. This CDR3 is built from 14 residues. In germline, CDR1 is MRHNA, CDR2 SNTAGT. V dropped 2 bases and J dropped 3 bases, with 8 bases sitting between them. The CDR3 region has the DNA TGTGCCAGCAGTGACAGCCTGAACAATCAGCCCCAGCATTTT. Translation: CASSDSLNNQPQHF.

The J gene is TRBJ1-4, the V gene TRBV11-2; no clear D. V shed 2 bases and J shed 10 bases, with 14 bases lying between them. The germline CDR1 and CDR2 sequences are SGHAT and FQNNGV. The CDR3 runs to 14 residues. The CDR3 region has the DNA TGTGCCAGCAGCTTAAGTTCCCCGTCGCCAAAACTGTTTTTT. Amino acids: CASSLSSPSPKLFF.

This clonotype occurred a few times. The chain links TRBV6-2 or TRBV6-3 to TRBJ2-1; TRBD2 matches at 12 bases. V trimming: 6 bases; J trimming: 8 bases; junction bases outside the gene matches: 8. Germline CDR1 is MNHEY and CDR2 is SVGEGT. The CDR3 loop spans 15 amino acids. The CDR3 loop is CASRPSGRVVDEQFF. CDR3 DNA sequence: TGTGCCAGCAGACCTAGCGGGAGGGTTGTCGATGAGCAGTTCTTC.

This clonotype appeared a few times. One end of the junction fails to match germline, which may point to a read error. V gene TRBV28 combines with J gene TRBJ2-7; D may be TRBD1 or TRBD2 (5 bases each). The germline gives CDR1 MDHEN, CDR2 SYDVKM. This CDR3 spans 14 amino acids. This CDR3 reads CASSSQGAPYAQYF. The CDR3 DNA reads as TGTGCCAGCAGTTCCCAGGGAGCACCCTACGCGCAGTACTTC.

The sample holds a few counts of this clonotype. This chain uses TRBV12-3 or TRBV12-4 with TRBJ1-3; the D is unclear. The V end was cut by 6 bases, the J end by 7 bases, with 10 bases between. The CDR3 extends over 12 amino acids. Here the CDR3 DNA reads TGTGCCAGCAGCCCCGGCGCTAACACCATATATTTT. Protein sequence: CASSPGANTIYF.

This clonotype was recorded many times. This sequence joins TRBV20-1 and TRBJ2-7; 8 bases map to TRBD1. V lost 6 bases and J lost 0; bases outside the gene matches: 10. CDR3 length: 15 amino acids. Germline V gene lookup returns CDR1 DFQATT and CDR2 SNEGSKA (reference sequence). Here the CDR3 DNA reads TGCAGTGCCAGGACAGGGTCCGCCAGCTCCTACGAGCAGTACTTC. This sequence encodes CSARTGSASSYEQYF.

This clonotype was observed a few times. V and J are TRBV29-1 and TRBJ2-1; D is ambiguous. The CDR3 has 11 amino acids. The V end was cut by 1 base, the J end by 9 bases, with 7 bases between. Per germline, CDR1 SQVTM and CDR2 ANQGSEA. Here the CDR3 DNA reads TGCAGCGTTGAAGGGTTGGGTGAGCAGTTCTTC. Amino acids: CSVEGLGEQFF.

The chain uses TRBV18 and TRBJ1-5; 8 bases fit TRBD1. This CDR3 comprises 16 residues. Germline CDR1 reads KGHSH; CDR2 reads LQKENI. Trimming cost V 1 base and J 4 bases; bases outside gene matches: 6. The CDR3: CASSPRFGQGNQPQHF. The CDR3 DNA reads TGTGCCAGCTCACCACGGTTTGGACAGGGAAATCAGCCCCAGCATTTT.

This chain uses TRBV28 with TRBJ2-7; 7 positions agree with TRBD1. Trimming took 8 bases from V and 2 from J; bases not matched to a gene: 3. Germline V CDR1 and CDR2: MDHEN, SYDVKM. CDR3 size: 12 residues. The CDR3 is CASGDSAYEQYF. In DNA form, the CDR3 reads TGTGCCAGCGGGGACAGCGCCTACGAGCAGTACTTC.

In this sample, this clonotype turned up a few times. The chain carries TRBV18 and TRBJ2-7; perhaps TRBD1 as D (6 bases). The CDR3 totals 13 residues. Trimming left V 3 bases short and J 12 bases short, with 18 bases between. Looked up from germline, CDR1 is KGHSH and CDR2 is LQKENI. The CDR3 loop reads CASSPRDTSAVYV. The DNA for the CDR3 is TGTGCCAGCTCACCCCGGGACACCTCTGCAGTGTACGTC.

The chain couples TRBV7-9 to TRBJ2-2; D is undetermined. The V gene lost 5 bases and the J gene lost 6 bases, with 10 bases spanning the gap. Germline CDR1 SEHNR, CDR2 FQNEAQ (reference sequence). This CDR3 spans 13 amino acids. CDR3 nucleotides: TGTGCCAGCAGCCTGATCGGGCCCGGGGAGCTGTTTTTT. As protein: CASSLIGPGELFF.

This clonotype occurred a few times. The chain recombines TRBV29-1 with TRBJ2-1; D not certain. This CDR3 has 14 amino acids. Germline V gene lookup returns CDR1 SQVTM and CDR2 ANQGSEA. Trimming took off 1 base at V and 0 bases at J, with 7 bases between the two ends. The CDR3 region is CSVEGGYSYNEQFF. The CDR3 nucleotides read TGCAGCGTTGAAGGTGGATACTCCTACAATGAGCAGTTCTTC.